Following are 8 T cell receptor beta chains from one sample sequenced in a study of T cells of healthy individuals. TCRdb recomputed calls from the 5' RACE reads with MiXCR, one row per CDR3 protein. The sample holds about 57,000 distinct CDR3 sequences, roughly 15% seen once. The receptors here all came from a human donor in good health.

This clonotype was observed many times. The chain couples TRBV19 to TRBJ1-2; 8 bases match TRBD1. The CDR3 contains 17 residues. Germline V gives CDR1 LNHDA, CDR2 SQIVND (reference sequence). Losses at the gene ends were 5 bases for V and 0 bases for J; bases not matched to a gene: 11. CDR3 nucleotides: TGTGCCAGTAGTCCCTCGACAGGGGCGCCTCCTAACTATGGCTACACCTTC. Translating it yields CASSPSTGAPPNYGYTF.

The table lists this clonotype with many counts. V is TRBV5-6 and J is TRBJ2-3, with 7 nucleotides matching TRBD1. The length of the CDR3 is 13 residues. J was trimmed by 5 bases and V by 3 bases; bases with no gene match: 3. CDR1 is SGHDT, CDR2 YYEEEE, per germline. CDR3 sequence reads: CASSSNRGDTQYF. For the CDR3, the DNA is TGTGCCAGCAGCTCGAACAGGGGAGATACGCAGTATTTT.

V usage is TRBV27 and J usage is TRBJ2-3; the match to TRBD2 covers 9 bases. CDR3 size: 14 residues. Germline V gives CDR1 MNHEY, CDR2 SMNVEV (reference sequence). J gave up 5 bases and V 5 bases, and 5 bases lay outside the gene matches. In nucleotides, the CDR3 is TGTGCCAGCAGTCCCCAACTAGCGGGAGATACGCAGTATTTT. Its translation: CASSPQLAGDTQYF.

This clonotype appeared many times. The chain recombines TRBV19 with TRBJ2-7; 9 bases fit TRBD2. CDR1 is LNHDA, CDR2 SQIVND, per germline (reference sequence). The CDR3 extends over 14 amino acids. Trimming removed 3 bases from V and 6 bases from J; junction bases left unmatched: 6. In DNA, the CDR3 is TGTGCCAGTAGTATTGGAGCGGGAGGTCTCGAGCAGTACTTC. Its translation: CASSIGAGGLEQYF. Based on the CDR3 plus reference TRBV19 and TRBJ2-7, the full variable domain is DGGITQSPKYLFRKEGQNVTLSCEQNLNHDAMYWYRQDPGQGLRLIYYSQIVNDFQKGDIAEGYSVSREKKESFPLTVTSAQKNPTAFYLCASSIGAGGLEQYFGPGTRLTVT.

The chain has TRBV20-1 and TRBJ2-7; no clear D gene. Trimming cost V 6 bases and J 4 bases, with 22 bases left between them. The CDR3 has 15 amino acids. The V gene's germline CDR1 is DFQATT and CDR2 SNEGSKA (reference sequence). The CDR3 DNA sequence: TGCAGTGCCCCTCCCCTAGGCGGAGTGAGGTACGAGCAGTACTTC. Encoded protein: CSAPPLGGVRYEQYF.

The DNA for the CDR3 is TGTGCCAGCAGTTCCCTACGGTCTAACTATGGCTACACCTTC. It is translated as CASSSLRSNYGYTF. The chain is built from TRBV6-5 and TRBJ1-2; D call uncertain. V shed 4 bases and J shed 0 bases, with 9 bases lying between them. The CDR3 spans 14 residues. In germline, CDR1 is MNHEY, CDR2 SVGAGI.

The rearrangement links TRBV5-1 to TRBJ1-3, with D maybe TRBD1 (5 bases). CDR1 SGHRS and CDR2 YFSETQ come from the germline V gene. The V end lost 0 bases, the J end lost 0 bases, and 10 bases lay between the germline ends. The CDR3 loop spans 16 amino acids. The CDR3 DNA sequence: TGCGCCAGCAGCTTGGAAGGGACGGTCTCTGGAAACACCATATATTTT. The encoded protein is CASSLEGTVSGNTIYF.

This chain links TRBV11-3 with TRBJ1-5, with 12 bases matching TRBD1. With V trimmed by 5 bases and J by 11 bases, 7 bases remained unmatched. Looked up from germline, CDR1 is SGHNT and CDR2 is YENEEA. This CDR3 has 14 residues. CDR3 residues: CASSPGTGGSAQHF. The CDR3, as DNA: TGTGCCAGCAGCCCCGGGACAGGGGGCTCAGCCCAGCATTTT.